In its sample, the clone carrying this T cell receptor (beta chain) was seen a few times. The sample is drawn from a study of T cells in Graves' hyperthyroidism and ophthalmopathy. Researchers took RNA transcripts and amplified the TCR beta CDR3 regions from them. Initially, a first-round RT-PCR of the TCR CDR3 employed the HTBI primer set. MiXCR, run by TCRdb on the multiplex PCR reads, gives a single entry per CDR3 protein. The sample consists of some 510,000 distinct CDR3 sequences, around 46% of them appearing once. The source is a woman aged 18-29 years with Graves' hyperthyroidism. Material: peripheral blood or thyroid tissue (not recorded which).

In DNA, the CDR3 is TGTGCCAGCAGAGAGGGACAGAACTCCTACGAGCAGTACTTC. It is translated as CASREGQNSYEQYF. This rearrangement joins TRBV5-6 to TRBJ2-7, with 7 nucleotides matching TRBD1. CDR1 SGHDT and CDR2 YYEEEE come from the germline V gene. This CDR3 is built from 14 residues. V dropped 5 bases and J dropped 0; count of bases not matched to a gene: 5.